A single T cell receptor beta chain is shown here with its context. Its antigen is not known. The entry originates in a study of OX40 agonist ivuxolimab in advanced cancers. For the study at large: Six ivuxolimab dose levels, 0.01 to 10 mg/kg, were given intravenously every 2 weeks. Among those treated, three patients had partial responses, one with hepatocellular carcinoma and two with cutaneous melanoma. General study points: In a subset of nonresponders, normalized T-cell clonal expansion was also low.

Profiling relied on immunoSEQ multiplex PCR, and the TCRdb table lists in-frame clones only, not all of them. This sample carries approximately 26,000 clones, about 80% of them seen once, and the ten largest clones take around 10%. CDR1 and CDR2 from the germline V gene are SGHTA and FQGTGA. This CDR3 has 15 residues. V lost 0 bases, J lost 9 bases, and 15 bases lay in between. The J gene is TRBJ2-4, the V gene TRBV7-3, with D hard to call. The sample consisted of CD4+ or CD8+ T cells sorted from blood, taken in a trial of the OX40 agonist ivuxolimab. This TCR was sampled from an adult with an advanced solid tumor such as melanoma, head and neck, liver or kidney cancer. The CDR3 reads CASSLTPARLGIQYF. In nucleotides, the CDR3 is TGTGCCAGCAGCTTAACGCCCGCCAGGTTGGGCATTCAGTACTTC. The whole variable domain, filled in from reference TRBV7-3 and TRBJ2-4, reads GAGVSQTPSNKVTEKGKYVELRCDPISGHTALYWYRQSLGQGPEFLIYFQGTGAADDSGLPNDRFFAVRPEGSVSTLKIQRTERGDSAVYLCASSLTPARLGIQYFGAGTRLSVL.